Shown below are 11 T cell receptor beta chains from a single sample sequenced in a study of blood T cell repertoires in COVID-19. The assay was immunoSEQ multiplex PCR, and TCRdb's table has in-frame clones only and misses some. There are roughly 120,000 clones in the sample; more than 85% occur only once, and just over 2% lies in the top ten. The sequenced material came from peripheral blood. The receptor source for this set is a man aged 50-59 years with COVID-19, enrolled during active disease.

This clone was seen just once. The rearrangement uses TRBV27 and TRBJ2-6; the match to TRBD1 covers 7 bases. Germline-derived CDR1 and CDR2 are MNHEY and SMNVEV (reference sequence). The CDR3 is 17 amino acids. J lost 1 base, V lost 5 bases, and 8 bases had no gene match. The CDR3, as DNA: TGTGCCAGCAGTGCCCGGACAGGAGATTCTGGGGCCAACGTCCTGACTTTC. Translation: CASSARTGDSGANVLTF.

The chain carries TRBV5-1 and TRBJ2-1, with D unresolved. The germline V and J ends were trimmed by 1 base and 0 bases, with 8 bases remaining between them. The CDR3 length is 15 residues. Germline CDR1 reads SGHRS; CDR2 reads YFSETQ. CDR3 region: CASSLTPFSYNEQFF. The DNA of the CDR3 is TGCGCCAGCAGCTTGACACCGTTCTCCTACAATGAGCAGTTCTTC. Based on the CDR3 plus reference TRBV5-1 and TRBJ2-1, the full variable domain is KAGVTQTPRYLIKTRGQQVTLSCSPISGHRSVSWYQQTPGQGLQFLFEYFSETQRNKGNFPGRFSGRQFSNSRSEMNVSTLELGDSALYLCASSLTPFSYNEQFFGPGTRLTVL.

The CDR3 nucleotides are TGTGCCAGCAGCTTGGGACTAGCGGAAGATCAAGAGACCCAGTACTTC. Its protein product is CASSLGLAEDQETQYF. The chain couples TRBV11-3 to TRBJ2-5, with 11 bases fitting TRBD2. The CDR3 consists of 16 residues. Trimming at V came to 3 bases and at J to 2 bases, leaving 5 bases not matched to a gene. Germline V CDR1 and CDR2: SGHNT, YENEEA.

The chain has TRBV12-3 or TRBV12-4 and TRBJ2-3; D possibly corresponds to TRBD2 (5 bases). Between the trimmed V and J ends, which lost 6 bases and 6 bases, there was a span of 10 bases. This CDR3 is built from 12 residues. The CDR3 nucleotides are TGTGCCAGCAGCCGAGGGCGGGATACGCAGTATTTT. Translated, it gives CASSRGRDTQYF.

The chain couples TRBV10-3 to TRBJ2-2, with TRBD2 as a possible D gene (5 bases). CDR1 ENHRY and CDR2 SYGVKD come from the germline V gene. The CDR3 runs to 14 residues. With 10 bases removed from V and 2 bases from J, the gap between germline ends came to 14 bases. The CDR3 reads CATVRELNTGELFF. The DNA for the CDR3 is TGTGCCACCGTCCGGGAACTTAACACCGGGGAGCTGTTTTTT.

The chain is built from TRBV30 and TRBJ2-7, with 10 bases matching TRBD1. The germline V gene has CDR1 GTSNPN and CDR2 SVGIG (reference sequence). The length of the CDR3 is 14 residues. With 4 bases clipped from V and 5 bases from J, the junction kept 8 bases outside the gene matches. CDR3 DNA sequence: TGTGCCTGGACCGGGACAGGGGTGATCCACGAGCAGTACTTC. Its translation is CAWTGTGVIHEQYF.

This clone was picked up one time. The rearrangement links TRBV6-5 to TRBJ2-3, with a possible D match to TRBD1 (6 bases). The CDR3 runs to 13 residues. V lost 5 bases, J lost 7 bases, and 13 bases lay in between. Germline CDR1 and CDR2: MNHEY and SVGAGI. CDR3 nucleotides: TGTGCCAGCAGTCCTAACAGGGTACATACGCAGTATTTT. It yields the protein CASSPNRVHTQYF.

The genes are TRBV18 and TRBJ1-6; 7 bases are shared with TRBD1. The CDR3 extends over 15 amino acids. CDR1 is KGHSH, CDR2 LQKENI, per germline. The junction had 5 bases not matched to a gene; V was cut back by 2 bases and J by 7 bases. This CDR3 reads CASSPSPGQNSPLHF. The DNA for the CDR3 is TGTGCCAGCTCACCATCCCCGGGACAGAATTCACCCCTCCACTTT.

V and J are TRBV7-9 and TRBJ2-1; 10 bases agree with TRBD2. From germline, CDR1 is SEHNR and CDR2 FQNEAQ (reference sequence). This CDR3 is 15 amino acids long. V lost 1 base and J lost 8; bases outside the gene matches: 5. The CDR3 DNA sequence: TGTGCCAGCAGCTTAGAACTAGCGGGATGGGATGAGCAGTTCTTC. Its translation is CASSLELAGWDEQFF.

CDR3 sequence: CASSRQGMNTEAFF. CDR3 DNA sequence: TGTGCCAGCAGCAGACAGGGAATGAACACTGAAGCTTTCTTT. The chain combines TRBV7-2 with TRBJ1-1, with 7 bases matching TRBD1. The CDR3 extends over 14 amino acids. Germline-derived CDR1 and CDR2 are SGHTA and FQGNSA. The V segment lost 5 bases and the J segment 0 bases; nucleotides outside the gene matches: 3.

This rearrangement joins TRBV19 to TRBJ1-2; D ambiguous. The CDR3 consists of 16 residues. Germline lookup yields CDR1 LNHDA and CDR2 SQIVND (reference sequence). V was trimmed by 3 bases and J by 3 bases, leaving 17 bases between them. The CDR3 reads CASSITVTAADYGYTF. The CDR3 nucleotides read TGTGCCAGTAGTATCACCGTCACAGCGGCGGACTATGGCTACACCTTC.